Below, one TCR beta chain is given with its context. Per the germline V gene, CDR1 is SGHRS and CDR2 is YFSETQ. Between the trimmed V and J ends, which lost 0 bases and 4 bases, there was a span of 13 bases. The CDR3 covers 16 residues. This specimen belongs to a study of shared clonotypes between healthy human individuals. The table came from immunoSEQ multiplex PCR; TCRdb's copy has only in-frame clones and leaves some out. In the table there are approximately 340,000 clones, about 74% of which are singletons. Those who donated were healthy HIV-negative adults, with no recent acute infections or vaccinations reported. Partitioning of CD4+ cells yielded a CD45RA+ naive subset and a CD45RA-negative memory subset.

The specimen sequenced was memory CD4+ T cells sorted from blood. Subset specified: CD45RA-negative fraction. The TCR was taken from a man aged 25 to 40 in good health. The chain uses TRBV5-1 and TRBJ2-2; D uncertain. The CDR3 nucleotides read TGCGCCAGCAGCTTGGAGGTGGGCCTGGCCACCGGGGAGCTGTTTTTT. Its translation: CASSLEVGLATGELFF.